Listed here are 22 T cell receptor beta chains from one sample, sequenced in a study of control samples from healthy donors and cancer patients. TCRdb's table, derived via immunoSEQ multiplex PCR, lists solely in-frame clones and lacks some. The sample consists of under 80,000 clones, about 94% of them appearing once. The source material was blood. These receptors were obtained from a woman aged 25-40 years in good health.

The V and J genes are TRBV5-1 and TRBJ1-1, with 11 positions matching TRBD1. The V gene end was trimmed by 5 bases and the J gene end by 4 bases; junction bases not matched to a gene: 4. Per germline, CDR1 SGHRS and CDR2 YFSETQ. This CDR3 is 14 amino acids long. CDR3 DNA sequence: TGCGCCAGCAGGGTTGGGACAGGGGGCACTGAAGCTTTCTTT. Translating it yields CASRVGTGGTEAFF. The full variable domain, rest sourced from reference TRBV5-1 and TRBJ1-1, is KAGVTQTPRYLIKTRGQQVTLSCSPISGHRSVSWYQQTPGQGLQFLFEYFSETQRNKGNFPGRFSGRQFSNSRSEMNVSTLELGDSALYLCASRVGTGGTEAFFGQGTRLTVV.

This clone was counted between two and nine times. This rearrangement joins TRBV1 to TRBJ1-5; no check of the table's D call, TRBD1, against the DNA was made. TRBV1 is a listed pseudogene. CDR3 length: 17 residues. The CDR3, as DNA: TGCACCAGCAGCCAGGGACAGGGGGCTATGGGCAATCAGCCCCAGCATTTT. Residues: CTSSQGQGAMGNQPQHF.

The chain is built from TRBV6-1 and TRBJ1-2; 7 bases align to TRBD1. CDR3 length: 15 amino acids. Trimming removed 1 base from V and 4 bases from J; junction bases left unmatched: 6. Germline V gene lookup returns CDR1 MNHNS and CDR2 SASEGT. CDR3 in amino acids: CASSEEVWTGYGYTF. Written as DNA, the CDR3 is TGTGCCAGCAGTGAAGAGGTCTGGACAGGCTATGGCTACACCTTC.

The CDR3 loop is CASSQRRGSGDEQFF. DNA for the CDR3: TGTGCCAGCAGCCAAAGAAGGGGTAGCGGGGATGAGCAGTTCTTC. V gene TRBV7-3 combines with J gene TRBJ2-1; TRBD2 matches at 8 bases. This CDR3 has 15 residues. After removal of 5 bases from V and 8 bases from J, the junction contained 11 bases not matched to a gene. Germline V lookup: CDR1 SGHTA, CDR2 FQGTGA.

V and J are TRBV7-2 and TRBJ1-1; 8 positions match TRBD1. Germline assignment: CDR1 SGHTA and CDR2 FQGNSA. V gave up 1 base and J gave up 1 base; unmatched junction bases: 2. CDR3 length equals 15 residues. CDR3 residues: CASSLGDRGNTEAFF. The DNA for the CDR3 is TGTGCCAGCAGCTTAGGAGACAGGGGGAACACTGAAGCTTTCTTT.

The chain is built from TRBV19 and TRBJ2-1; D is ambiguous. The CDR3 has 12 residues. V was pared by 5 bases and J by 6 bases, with 8 bases between. Per germline, CDR1 LNHDA and CDR2 SQIVND (reference sequence). In DNA form, the CDR3 reads TGTGCCAGTAGTCCCCCGGGCAATGAGCAGTTCTTC. It specifies CASSPPGNEQFF.

J is TRBJ2-3 and V is TRBV9; 11 nucleotides align to TRBD2. The length of the CDR3 is 16 residues. Germline CDR1 and CDR2: SGDLS and YYNGEE. Unmatched junction bases numbered 4, after V lost 4 bases and J lost 0 bases. The chain's CDR3 is CASSSRLAGSTDTQYF. CDR3 in DNA: TGTGCCAGCAGCAGCCGACTAGCGGGGAGCACAGATACGCAGTATTTT.

A single count supports this clone. V and J are TRBV9 and TRBJ2-1; D ambiguous. The V and J ends lost 1 base and 5 bases respectively, with 13 bases between them. This CDR3 spans 15 amino acids. CDR1 and CDR2 (germline): SGDLS, YYNGEE. The CDR3 loop reads CASSVRVGRNNEQFF. CDR3 sequence (DNA): TGTGCCAGCAGCGTACGTGTAGGACGGAACAATGAGCAGTTCTTC.

J is TRBJ2-2 and V is TRBV5-8; a possible D gene is TRBD1 (5 bases). Germline V gene data show CDR1 as SGHTS and CDR2 as YDEGEE. V lost 5 bases, J lost 8 bases, and 28 bases lay in between. The CDR3 is 18 amino acids. The CDR3 DNA is TGTGCCAGCAGTTTACTGATTTACAGGCAATCTAACCCTGGGGAGCTGTTTTTT. It codes for CASSLLIYRQSNPGELFF.

The V gene is TRBV29-1, the J gene TRBJ2-5, with 8 bases aligning to TRBD2. The J segment lost 5 bases and the V segment lost 7 bases, leaving 6 bases of the junction unmatched. This CDR3 has 12 residues. Germline values: CDR1 SQVTM, CDR2 ANQGSEA. Written as DNA, the CDR3 is TGCAGCGCGGCGGGAGGCGACGAGACCCAGTACTTC. It is translated as CSAAGGDETQYF.

The chain combines TRBV6-5 with TRBJ1-2, with 7 bases identical to TRBD1. The CDR3 has 13 residues. With V trimmed by 10 bases and J by 7 bases, 12 bases remained unmatched. CDR1 is MNHEY and CDR2 is SVGAGI in the germline V gene. The CDR3 nucleotides read TGTGCCACCGCGCCCCGGGACAGAAGTGGCTACACCTTC. Protein product: CATAPRDRSGYTF.

The chain carries TRBV3-1 (or the pseudogene TRBV3-2) and TRBJ2-6; no reliable D call. The germline V and J ends were trimmed by 1 base and 1 base, with 11 bases remaining between them. This CDR3 contains 17 residues. The germline V gene has CDR1 LGHDT and CDR2 YNNKEL (reference sequence). The CDR3 DNA sequence: TGTGCCAGCAGCCAAGGGGCCGTTAAATCTGGGGCCAACGTCCTGACTTTC. Encoded protein: CASSQGAVKSGANVLTF.

The chain uses TRBV11-2 and TRBJ2-5, with D tentatively TRBD1 (5 bases). Germline CDR1 SGHAT, CDR2 FQNNGV. The CDR3 loop spans 13 amino acids. Trimming removed 5 bases at V and 7 bases at J, with 14 bases between. CDR3 coding DNA: TGTGCCAGCAGCCTTACAGGAACAGGGACCCAGTACTTC. This gives the protein CASSLTGTGTQYF.

The chain combines TRBV9 with TRBJ2-3; D is perhaps TRBD2 (5 bases). V was cut by 2 bases and J by 6 bases, with 10 bases left in between. Germline V gives CDR1 SGDLS, CDR2 YYNGEE. The CDR3 covers 13 residues. The CDR3 DNA reads TGTGCCAGCAGCGTCGAGGGTCCCGATACGCAGTATTTT. Its translation: CASSVEGPDTQYF.

This sequence joins TRBV7-9 and TRBJ1-1; 7 bases are shared with TRBD1. Germline V gene lookup returns CDR1 SEHNR and CDR2 FQNEAQ (reference sequence). This CDR3 region has 13 residues. V was clipped by 3 bases and J by 5 bases; unmatched bases: 3. The CDR3 loop is CASSFNRGTEAFF. DNA of the CDR3: TGTGCCAGCAGCTTTAACAGGGGAACTGAAGCTTTCTTT.

This clone was recorded only once. This chain links TRBV28 with TRBJ2-1; 8 nucleotides agree with TRBD1. V lost 8 bases and J lost 6; bases outside the gene matches: 15. This CDR3 has 16 residues. In germline, CDR1 is MDHEN, CDR2 SYDVKM. The CDR3 here is CASRRLGQERFNEQFF. DNA of the CDR3: TGTGCCAGCCGACGTTTGGGACAGGAAAGATTCAATGAGCAGTTCTTC. The whole variable domain, remainder taken from reference TRBV28 and TRBJ2-1, is DVKVTQSSRYLVKRTGEKVFLECVQDMDHENMFWYRQDPGLGLRLIYFSYDVKMKEKGDIPEGYSVSREKKERFSLILESASTNQTSMYLCASRRLGQERFNEQFFGPGTRLTVL.

The rearrangement links TRBV19 to TRBJ2-1; possibly TRBD1 for D (5 bases). V was pared by 5 bases and J by 8 bases, with 10 bases between. The CDR3 is 12 amino acids. Germline CDR1 reads LNHDA; CDR2 reads SQIVND (reference sequence). In nucleotides, the CDR3 is TGTGCCAGTAGTCAGGGTCTCTATGAGCAGTTCTTC. Translation gives CASSQGLYEQFF.

This chain links TRBV30 with TRBJ1-1, with D unresolved. The CDR3 length is 14 residues. The ends were cut back, 2 bases at V and 1 base at J, with 11 bases in the middle. The germline V gene has CDR1 GTSNPN and CDR2 SVGIG (reference sequence). The chain's CDR3 is CAWSSSYSNTEAFF. In DNA form, the CDR3 reads TGTGCCTGGAGTAGCTCGTACTCGAACACTGAAGCTTTCTTT.

The chain joins TRBV4-1 to TRBJ2-3; possible D gene TRBD2, 5 bases. V shed 3 bases and J shed 6 bases, with 10 bases lying between them. Germline V gene lookup returns CDR1 MGHRA and CDR2 YSYEKL. The CDR3 consists of 13 residues. The CDR3 loop is CASSQPGFDTQYF. The CDR3 region has the DNA TGCGCCAGCAGCCAGCCGGGGTTCGATACGCAGTATTTT.

This clone was recorded only once. The V and J genes are TRBV7-9 and TRBJ1-1, with D perhaps TRBD1 (5 bases). The CDR3 is 14 residues long. CDR1 SEHNR and CDR2 FQNEAQ come from the germline V gene (reference sequence). V lost 5 bases to trimming and J lost 1 base, with 11 bases between them. CDR3 coding DNA: TGTGCCAGCAGCATAAGGGACGGGAACACTGAAGCTTTCTTT. Translation gives CASSIRDGNTEAFF. The full variable domain, its missing parts supplied by reference TRBV7-9 and TRBJ1-1, is DTGVSQNPRHKITKRGQNVTFRCDPISEHNRLYWYRQTLGQGPEFLTYFQNEAQLEKSRLLSDRFSAERPKGSFSTLEIQRTEQGDSAMYLCASSIRDGNTEAFFGQGTRLTVV.

This rearrangement joins TRBV3-1 (or the pseudogene TRBV3-2) to TRBJ2-5, with D tentatively TRBD1 or TRBD2 (6 bases each). The V end was cut by 5 bases, the J end by 5 bases, with 24 bases between. This CDR3 has 17 amino acids. The V gene's germline CDR1 is LGHDT and CDR2 YNNKEL (reference sequence). CDR3 nucleotides: TGTGCCAGCAGCTATGGGTTGGGGGGCGCGTCTCGGGAGACCCAGTACTTC. This translates into CASSYGLGGASRETQYF.

J is TRBJ1-6 and V is TRBV5-6; D ambiguous. CDR1 is SGHDT and CDR2 is YYEEEE in the germline V gene. The ends were cut back, 0 bases at V and 8 bases at J, with 9 bases in the middle. The CDR3 spans 14 residues. The CDR3 DNA reads TGTGCCAGCAGCTTGGGCGGGCTCGATTCACCCCTCCACTTT. Amino acid sequence: CASSLGGLDSPLHF.